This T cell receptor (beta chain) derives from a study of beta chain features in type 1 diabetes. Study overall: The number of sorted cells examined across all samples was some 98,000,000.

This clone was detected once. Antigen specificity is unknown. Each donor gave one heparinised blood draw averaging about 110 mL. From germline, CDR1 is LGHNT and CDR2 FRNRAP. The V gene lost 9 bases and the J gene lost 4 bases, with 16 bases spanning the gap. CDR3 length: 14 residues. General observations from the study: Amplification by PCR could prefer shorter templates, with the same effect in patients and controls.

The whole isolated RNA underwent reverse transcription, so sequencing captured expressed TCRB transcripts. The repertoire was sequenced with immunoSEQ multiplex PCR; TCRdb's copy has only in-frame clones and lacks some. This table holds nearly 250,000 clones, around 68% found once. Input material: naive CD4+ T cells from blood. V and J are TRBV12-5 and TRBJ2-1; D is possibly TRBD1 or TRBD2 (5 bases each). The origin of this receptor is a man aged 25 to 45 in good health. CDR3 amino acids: CASAPGRDYNEQFF. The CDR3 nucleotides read TGTGCTAGCGCTCCGGGGCGAGATTACAATGAGCAGTTCTTC.